Below, 15 T cell receptor beta chains from the same sample are listed, as sequenced in a study of blood T cell repertoires in COVID-19. The repertoire was sequenced with immunoSEQ multiplex PCR; TCRdb's copy has only in-frame clones and lacks some. The sample includes over 130,000 clones, around 81% of them seen just once. The specimen was peripheral blood. The receptor set was obtained from a human donor in a cohort sampled during active COVID-19.

The genes are TRBV11-2 and TRBJ2-2, with D perhaps matching TRBD2 (5 bases). V was shortened by 1 base and J by 1 base, with 10 bases between the two germline ends. Germline lookup yields CDR1 SGHAT and CDR2 FQNNGV. CDR3 length equals 16 residues. The CDR3 is CASSLGASRNTGELFF. CDR3 bases: TGTGCCAGCAGCTTAGGGGCTAGCCGGAACACCGGGGAGCTGTTTTTT.

The chain joins TRBV18 to TRBJ1-2; TRBD1 might be the D (6 bases). Trimming stripped 3 bases from V and 4 bases from J, with 15 bases between. The CDR3 consists of 15 residues. Germline CDR1 is KGHSH and CDR2 is LQKENI. The CDR3 bases are TGTGCCAGCTCACCGAAAGGGGGGGACACCTATGGCTACACCTTC. Residues: CASSPKGGDTYGYTF.

This chain links TRBV23-1 with TRBJ2-7; perhaps TRBD2 as D (6 bases). TRBV23-1 is an ORF for which the function is uncertain. This CDR3 is built from 14 residues. Trimming removed 6 bases at V and 3 bases at J, with 15 bases between. CDR3 DNA sequence: TGCGCCAGCAGATCGGGACTTCCTAACTACGAGCAGTACTTC. It translates to CASRSGLPNYEQYF.

The rearrangement links TRBV21-1 to TRBJ1-6. TRBV21-1 is reported as a pseudogene. There are 20 residues in the CDR3. The CDR3 DNA is TGTGCCAGCAGCAAGAGGAGCGGTCAGAAATCGAGCTCCTATAATTCACCCCTCCACTTT. It translates to CASSKRSGQKSSSYNSPLHF.

V and J are TRBV27 and TRBJ2-1; possible D gene TRBD1, 6 bases. CDR1 and CDR2 from the germline V gene are MNHEY and SMNVEV (reference sequence). Trimming shortened V by 1 base and J by 1 base, and 8 bases separated the two germline ends. This CDR3 has 15 amino acids. This CDR3 is CASSLLGASYNEQFF. The CDR3 nucleotides read TGTGCCAGCAGTTTATTGGGGGCTTCCTACAATGAGCAGTTCTTC.

The chain links TRBV5-1 to TRBJ2-1; 11 nucleotides agree with TRBD1. This CDR3 is built from 15 residues. V was pared by 3 bases and J by 6 bases, with 5 bases of the junction left unmatched. The V gene's germline CDR1 is SGHRS and CDR2 YFSETQ. Here the CDR3 DNA reads TGCGCCAGCAGCTACGGACAGGGGGCCATCAATGAGCAGTTCTTC. It encodes CASSYGQGAINEQFF.

The chain employs TRBV6-1 and TRBJ2-7; D is possibly TRBD1 (6 bases). Germline CDR1 is MNHNS and CDR2 is SASEGT. The CDR3 is 16 amino acids. Trimming stripped 3 bases from V and 4 bases from J, with 19 bases between. The CDR3 is CASSDVPPGVAYEQYF. The CDR3, as DNA: TGTGCCAGCAGTGACGTCCCCCCAGGGGTCGCATACGAGCAGTACTTC.

The V and J genes are TRBV6-4 and TRBJ1-5; the D gene is possibly TRBD1 (6 bases). This CDR3 has 15 residues. CDR1 and CDR2 (germline): MRHNA, SNTAGT. Trimming pared 5 bases from V and 11 bases from J, leaving 22 bases between. The CDR3 nucleotides are TGTGCCAGCAGTAACACCGGGACACCTTATCCATCCCAGCATTTT. This encodes CASSNTGTPYPSQHF.

The chain has TRBV5-5 and TRBJ2-7; D possibly corresponds to TRBD1 (5 bases). With 0 bases removed from V and 5 bases from J, the gap between germline ends came to 15 bases. The CDR3 spans 15 residues. CDR1 SGHKS and CDR2 YYEKEE come from the germline V gene (reference sequence). CDR3 DNA: TGTGCCAGCAGCTTGGGATCCGACAGAGGTCACGAGCAGTACTTC. Translating it yields CASSLGSDRGHEQYF.

This clone was recorded at least ten times. V usage is TRBV12-3 or TRBV12-4 and J usage is TRBJ2-5; D is unresolved. V lost 6 bases and J 5 bases, leaving 10 bases between the germline ends. CDR3 length: 12 residues. For the CDR3, the DNA is TGTGCCAGCAGGTATAGCTCCGAGACCCAGTACTTC. It encodes CASRYSSETQYF.

The chain joins TRBV2 to TRBJ2-4; tentative D call: TRBD1 (5 bases). CDR3 length: 16 residues. Germline values: CDR1 SNHLY, CDR2 FYNNEI. Between the trimmed V and J ends, which lost 4 bases and 1 base, there was a span of 14 bases. CDR3 protein: CASSGWQGLAKNIQYF. CDR3 in DNA: TGTGCCAGCAGTGGGTGGCAGGGTCTGGCCAAAAACATTCAGTACTTC.

V gene TRBV5-1 combines with J gene TRBJ2-7; 7 bases line up with TRBD2. V shed 0 bases and J 2 bases; nucleotides not matched to a gene: 5. Germline-derived CDR1 and CDR2 are SGHRS and YFSETQ. The length of the CDR3 is 15 residues. The CDR3 DNA reads as TGCGCCAGCAGCTTGGAATCGGGGGGTACCTACGAGCAGTACTTC. It yields the protein CASSLESGGTYEQYF.

V is TRBV11-1 and J is TRBJ2-3; TRBD1 matches 11 bases. The CDR3 loop spans 15 amino acids. V shed 2 bases and J 4 bases; nucleotides not matched to a gene: 2. The germline V gene has CDR1 SGHAT and CDR2 FQDESV (reference sequence). CDR3 residues: CASSLRTGGPDTQYF. CDR3 in DNA: TGTGCCAGCAGCTTAAGGACAGGGGGCCCAGATACGCAGTATTTT.

The chain carries TRBV11-3 and TRBJ2-3, with D possibly TRBD2 on 6 matching bases. The CDR3 totals 16 residues. Germline CDR1 SGHNT, CDR2 YENEEA. Trimming took 1 base from V and 2 from J, leaving 13 bases between them. The CDR3: CASSLGRDSNTDTQYF. The CDR3 nucleotides are TGTGCCAGCAGCTTAGGTCGGGACTCAAACACAGATACGCAGTATTTT.

The chain joins TRBV10-3 to TRBJ1-3, with D possibly TRBD1 on 5 matching bases. Germline lookup yields CDR1 ENHRY and CDR2 SYGVKD. This CDR3 has 15 amino acids. Trimming cost V 6 bases and J 0 bases, with 12 bases left between them. CDR3 protein: CAIRGRGSSGNTIYF. The CDR3 coding sequence is TGTGCCATCAGGGGGCGGGGGAGCTCTGGAAACACCATATATTTT.